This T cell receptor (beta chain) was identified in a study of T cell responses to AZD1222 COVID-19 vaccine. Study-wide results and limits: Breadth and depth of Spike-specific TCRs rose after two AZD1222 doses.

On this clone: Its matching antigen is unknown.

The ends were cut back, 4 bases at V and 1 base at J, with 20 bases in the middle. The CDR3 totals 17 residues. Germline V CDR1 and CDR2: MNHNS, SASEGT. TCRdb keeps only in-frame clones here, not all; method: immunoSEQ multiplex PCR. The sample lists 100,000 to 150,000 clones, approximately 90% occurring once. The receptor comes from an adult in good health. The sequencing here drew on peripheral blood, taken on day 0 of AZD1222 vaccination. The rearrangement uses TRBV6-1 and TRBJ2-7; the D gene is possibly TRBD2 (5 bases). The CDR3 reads CASSAPEVRGISYEQYF. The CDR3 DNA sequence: TGTGCCAGCAGTGCCCCTGAAGTAAGAGGGATTTCCTACGAGCAGTACTTC.